One and the same sample provided the 25 T cell receptor beta chains below, sequenced in a study of blood T cells in healthy people across ages. Next came a second PCR, run for roughly 6 to 11 cycles, which used a sample-barcoded 5' primer along with a J-beta primer mix. TCRdb analysed the 5' RACE reads with MiXCR anew, one entry per CDR3 protein. The sample has over 950,000 distinct CDR3 sequences, roughly 51% seen once. The sample consisted of blood. These receptors were taken from an older woman in good health.

The V gene is TRBV2, the J gene TRBJ2-1; D gene ambiguous. V was shortened by 1 base and J by 7 bases, with 8 bases between the two germline ends. Per the germline V gene, CDR1 is SNHLY and CDR2 is FYNNEI. This CDR3 is built from 13 residues. CDR3 amino acids: CASSEEQWNEQFF. CDR3 bases: TGTGCCAGCAGTGAAGAGCAGTGGAATGAGCAGTTCTTC.

This chain links TRBV29-1 with TRBJ2-1; 10 nucleotides line up with TRBD2. The CDR3 is made up of 13 amino acids. In germline, CDR1 is SQVTM, CDR2 ANQGSEA. J was trimmed by 5 bases and V by 5 bases; bases with no gene match: 3. CDR3 residues: CSVPLAGDNEQFF. CDR3 bases: TGCAGCGTTCCCCTAGCGGGAGACAATGAGCAGTTCTTC.

This clonotype turned up a few times. The V call is TRBV20-1, the J call TRBJ2-2; no reliable D call. Looked up from germline, CDR1 is DFQATT and CDR2 is SNEGSKA (reference sequence). Trimming stripped 3 bases from V and 2 bases from J, with 10 bases between. The CDR3 totals 14 residues. This CDR3 reads CSARPGVNTGELFF. In nucleotides, the CDR3 is TGCAGTGCTAGGCCAGGAGTAAACACCGGGGAGCTGTTTTTT.

The V and J genes are TRBV29-1 and TRBJ2-7; 9 bases agree with TRBD2. The CDR3 length is 14 residues. The germline V gene has CDR1 SQVTM and CDR2 ANQGSEA. The ends lost 4 bases at V and 0 bases at J; junction bases unmatched: 4. CDR3: CSVGGSGSSYEQYF. The CDR3 region has the DNA TGCAGCGTTGGTGGTAGCGGGAGCTCCTACGAGCAGTACTTC.

This chain connects TRBV9 to TRBJ1-1; no firm D call. Trimming removed 0 bases at V and 1 base at J, with 7 bases between. Looked up from germline, CDR1 is SGDLS and CDR2 is YYNGEE. The CDR3 is 14 amino acids. Here the CDR3 DNA reads TGTGCCAGCAGCGTAGACAGCGGGAACACTGAAGCTTTCTTT. It specifies CASSVDSGNTEAFF.

This clonotype was detected a few times. The chain carries TRBV28 and TRBJ1-5; D uncertain. CDR1 and CDR2 (germline): MDHEN, SYDVKM. The germline V and J ends were trimmed by 5 bases and 0 bases, with 17 bases remaining between them. The CDR3 spans 17 residues. CDR3 in amino acids: CASSQTTIKYSNQPQHF. The CDR3 bases are TGTGCCAGCAGTCAAACGACAATTAAATATAGCAATCAGCCCCAGCATTTT.

The table lists this clonotype with a few counts. The rearrangement links TRBV7-2 to TRBJ2-7; weak D call: TRBD2 (6 bases). This CDR3 contains 14 residues. The germline CDR1 and CDR2 sequences are SGHTA and FQGNSA. The ends were cut back, 3 bases at V and 6 bases at J, with 15 bases in the middle. CDR3 sequence (DNA): TGTGCCAGCAGCTTTGGGTGGGGGGTTGGCGAGCAGTACTTC. Its translation is CASSFGWGVGEQYF.

This clonotype was observed once. This chain joins TRBV20-1 and TRBJ2-4, with 10 positions matching TRBD2. The CDR3 covers 15 residues. Germline values: CDR1 DFQATT, CDR2 SNEGSKA (reference sequence). With V trimmed by 6 bases and J by 0 bases, 5 bases remained unmatched. The CDR3 bases are TGCAGTGCCACGACTAGCGGGCTAGCCAAAAACATTCAGTACTTC. Translating gives CSATTSGLAKNIQYF.

In its sample, this clonotype was seen a few times. This chain uses TRBV7-9 with TRBJ2-7, with 9 bases aligning to TRBD2. J lost 2 bases, V lost 10 bases, and 9 bases had no gene match. CDR3 length: 14 residues. Germline CDR1 reads SEHNR; CDR2 reads FQNEAQ (reference sequence). DNA of the CDR3: TGTGCCACCGAGGTTAGCGGGGGACCCTACGAGCAGTACTTC. The encoded protein is CATEVSGGPYEQYF.

Here the CDR3 DNA reads TGTGCCAGCAGTTACGGGGAGGTTCGAGAGACCCAGTACTTC. It translates to CASSYGEVRETQYF. This rearrangement joins TRBV6-5 to TRBJ2-5; TRBD2 is a possible D gene (6 bases). V was shortened by 2 bases and J by 4 bases, with 11 bases between the two germline ends. CDR1 is MNHEY and CDR2 is SVGAGI in the germline V gene. The CDR3 has 14 amino acids.

This chain uses TRBV6-2 or TRBV6-3 with TRBJ1-4, with D tentatively TRBD1 (5 bases). From germline, CDR1 is MNHEY and CDR2 SVGEGT. Between the trimmed V and J ends, which lost 6 bases and 6 bases, there was a span of 11 bases. The CDR3 extends over 13 amino acids. CDR3 DNA sequence: TGTGCCAGCAGGACCGGGGCCTATGAAAAACTGTTTTTT. This codes for CASRTGAYEKLFF.

This clonotype was recorded at least ten times. This chain joins TRBV12-3 or TRBV12-4 and TRBJ2-5, with 13 bases identical to TRBD2. V lost 4 bases, J lost 5 bases, and 4 bases stayed unmatched. This CDR3 comprises 15 residues. The CDR3 region is CASSSGLAGVETQYF. CDR3 DNA sequence: TGTGCCAGCAGTTCTGGACTAGCGGGAGTTGAGACCCAGTACTTC.

This clonotype was recorded at least ten times. The chain joins TRBV29-1 to TRBJ2-4; 7 bases align to TRBD2. Germline V CDR1 and CDR2: SQVTM, ANQGSEA. This CDR3 region has 14 residues. J was trimmed by 2 bases and V by 5 bases; bases with no gene match: 6. DNA of the CDR3: TGCAGCGTTACTATTAGCGGGTCCAAAAACATTCAGTACTTC. Translated, it gives CSVTISGSKNIQYF.

This rearrangement joins TRBV19 to TRBJ1-1; TRBD1 is a possible D gene (5 bases). The CDR3 runs to 13 residues. CDR1 and CDR2 (germline): LNHDA, SQIVND (reference sequence). V lost 1 base and J lost 5, with 8 bases in between. The CDR3 nucleotides are TGTGCCAGTAGTATAGTTGGGGGGACTGAAGCTTTCTTT. Its translation: CASSIVGGTEAFF.

This sequence joins TRBV12-3 or TRBV12-4 and TRBJ2-5; 8 bases match TRBD2. The CDR3 has 14 amino acids. Trimming cost V 5 bases and J 9 bases; bases outside gene matches: 11. The CDR3 spells CASSVGGGKGPQYF. The DNA for the CDR3 is TGTGCCAGCAGTGTCGGGGGGGGAAAGGGTCCCCAGTACTTC.

The V call is TRBV6-1, the J call TRBJ2-5; 11 nucleotides agree with TRBD1. Per germline, CDR1 MNHNS and CDR2 SASEGT. The CDR3 is made up of 13 amino acids. V shed 9 bases, J shed 4 bases, and the junction held 4 bases outside the gene matches. The CDR3 DNA is TGTGCCAGTACCGGGACAGGGGGAGAGACCCAGTACTTC. It encodes CASTGTGGETQYF.

There are a few counts of this clonotype. The V and J genes are TRBV6-5 and TRBJ1-5, with D unclear. The CDR3 extends over 15 amino acids. Germline CDR1 MNHEY, CDR2 SVGAGI. V lost 0 bases, J lost 0 bases, and 6 bases lay in between. CDR3 loop: CASSYSAFSNQPQHF. The CDR3 bases are TGTGCCAGCAGTTACTCCGCCTTTAGCAATCAGCCCCAGCATTTT.

The chain joins TRBV20-1 to TRBJ2-7; TRBD2 is a possible D gene (6 bases). This CDR3 contains 14 residues. CDR1 is DFQATT and CDR2 is SNEGSKA in the germline V gene (reference sequence). Trimming stripped 3 bases from V and 4 bases from J, with 16 bases between. CDR3 in DNA: TGCAGTGCTAGCCCGGGACTCCGGTGGTACGAGCAGTACTTC. Protein product: CSASPGLRWYEQYF.

J is TRBJ2-4 and V is TRBV20-1, with D uncertain. CDR3 length equals 14 residues. V was trimmed by 0 bases and J by 13 bases, leaving 19 bases between them. The V gene's germline CDR1 is DFQATT and CDR2 SNEGSKA (reference sequence). The CDR3 reads CSARDGDGTLQQYF. CDR3 coding DNA: TGCAGTGCTAGAGATGGGGATGGTACACTGCAGCAGTACTTC.

This clonotype was seen only a few times. The V gene is TRBV20-1, the J gene TRBJ2-7; 10 bases map to TRBD2. The CDR3 sequence is 15 residues long. After removal of 3 bases from V and 0 bases from J, the junction contained 5 bases not matched to a gene. Germline V gene data show CDR1 as DFQATT and CDR2 as SNEGSKA (reference sequence). DNA for the CDR3: TGCAGTGCTAGCCCAAGCGGGAGGGCCTCCTACGAGCAGTACTTC. It translates to CSASPSGRASYEQYF.

The rearrangement uses TRBV29-1 and TRBJ2-5; the D is unclear. Germline CDR1 SQVTM, CDR2 ANQGSEA. This CDR3 region has 13 residues. Trimming took off 4 bases at V and 1 base at J, with 10 bases between the two ends. CDR3 coding DNA: TGCAGCGTTGGTTCGGCAATCCAAGAGACCCAGTACTTC. Its protein is CSVGSAIQETQYF.

The chain recombines TRBV7-8 with TRBJ1-5, with TRBD1 matching over 10 bases. From germline, CDR1 is SGHVS and CDR2 FQNEAQ. This CDR3 is built from 18 residues. The ends lost 1 base at V and 2 bases at J; junction bases unmatched: 8. This CDR3 is CASSLGGQGRLRNQPQHF. The CDR3 DNA is TGTGCCAGCAGCTTAGGGGGACAGGGGAGGTTGCGCAATCAGCCCCAGCATTTT.

This clonotype turned up a few times. The chain carries TRBV3-1 and TRBJ1-2; D may be TRBD1 (5 bases). Trimming stripped 1 base from V and 4 bases from J, with 16 bases between. The germline gives CDR1 LGHDT, CDR2 YNNKEL (reference sequence). This CDR3 region has 16 residues. CDR3 region: CASSQGPRGGCYGYTF. The CDR3 DNA follows: TGTGCCAGCAGCCAAGGTCCCCGCGGGGGTTGCTATGGCTACACCTTC.

This clonotype was counted once. At one end, the junction sequence differs from germline, possibly due to a read error. The chain recombines TRBV11-2 with TRBJ2-3; perhaps D is TRBD1 or TRBD2 (5 bases each). The germline CDR1 and CDR2 sequences are SGHAT and FQNNGV. The CDR3 consists of 15 residues. CDR3 loop: CASSFEGPSTGTQYF. CDR3 nucleotides: TGTGCCAGCAGCTTCGAGGGACCTAGCACAGGTACGCAGTATTTT.

The chain carries TRBV28 and TRBJ2-3; 10 bases are a match to TRBD2. Germline trimming cut 6 bases from V and 4 bases from J; bases unmatched to any gene: 25. CDR1 is MDHEN and CDR2 is SYDVKM in the germline V gene. This CDR3 spans 21 amino acids. Written as DNA, the CDR3 is TGTGCCAGCAGCCCTGTTTTCGGGCTAGCGGGAGACGGTTCAACCGCAGATACGCAGTATTTT. This sequence encodes CASSPVFGLAGDGSTADTQYF.